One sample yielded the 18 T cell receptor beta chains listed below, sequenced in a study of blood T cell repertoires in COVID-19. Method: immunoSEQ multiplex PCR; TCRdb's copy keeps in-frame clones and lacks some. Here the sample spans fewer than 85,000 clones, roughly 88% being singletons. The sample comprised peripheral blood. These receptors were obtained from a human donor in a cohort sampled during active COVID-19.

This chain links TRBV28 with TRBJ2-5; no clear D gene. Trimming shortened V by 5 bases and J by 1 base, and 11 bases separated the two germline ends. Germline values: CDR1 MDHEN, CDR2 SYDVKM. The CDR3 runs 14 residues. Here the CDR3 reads CASSIRVVQETQYF. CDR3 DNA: TGTGCCAGCAGTATACGGGTGGTCCAAGAGACCCAGTACTTC.

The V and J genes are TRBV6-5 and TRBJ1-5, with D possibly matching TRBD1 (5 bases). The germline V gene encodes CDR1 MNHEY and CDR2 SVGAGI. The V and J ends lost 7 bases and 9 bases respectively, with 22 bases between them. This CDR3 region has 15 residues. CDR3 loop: CASTVNFGTDGPQHF. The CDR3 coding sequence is TGTGCCAGCACTGTAAATTTTGGGACTGATGGGCCCCAGCATTTT.

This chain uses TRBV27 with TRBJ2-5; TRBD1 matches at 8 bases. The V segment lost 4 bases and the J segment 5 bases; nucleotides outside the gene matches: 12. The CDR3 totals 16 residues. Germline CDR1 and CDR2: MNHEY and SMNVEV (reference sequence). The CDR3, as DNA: TGTGCCAGCAGTTCTCGTCAGGGGGCGGTTTTGGAGACCCAGTACTTC. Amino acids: CASSSRQGAVLETQYF.

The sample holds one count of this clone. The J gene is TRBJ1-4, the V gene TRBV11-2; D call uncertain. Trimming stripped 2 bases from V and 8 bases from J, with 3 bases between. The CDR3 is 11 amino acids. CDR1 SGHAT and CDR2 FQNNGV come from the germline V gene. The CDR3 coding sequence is TGTGCCAGCAGCTTAAGCGAAAAACTGTTTTTT. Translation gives CASSLSEKLFF.

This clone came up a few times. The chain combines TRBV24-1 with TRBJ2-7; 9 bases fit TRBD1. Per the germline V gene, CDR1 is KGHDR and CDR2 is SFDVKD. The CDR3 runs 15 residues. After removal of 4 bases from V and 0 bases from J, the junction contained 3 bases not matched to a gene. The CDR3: CATSEGQGSSYEQYF. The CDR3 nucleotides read TGTGCCACCAGTGAGGGACAGGGAAGCTCCTACGAGCAGTACTTC.

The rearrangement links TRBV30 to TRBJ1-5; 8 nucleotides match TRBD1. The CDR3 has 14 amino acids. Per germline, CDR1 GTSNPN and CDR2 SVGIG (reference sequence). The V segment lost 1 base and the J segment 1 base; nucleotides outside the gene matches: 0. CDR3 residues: CAWSGDRSNQPQHF. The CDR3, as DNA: TGTGCCTGGAGTGGGGACAGGAGCAATCAGCCCCAGCATTTT.

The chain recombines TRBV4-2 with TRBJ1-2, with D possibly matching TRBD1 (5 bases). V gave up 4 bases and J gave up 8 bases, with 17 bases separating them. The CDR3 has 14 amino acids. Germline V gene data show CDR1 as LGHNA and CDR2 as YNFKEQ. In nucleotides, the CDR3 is TGTGCCAGCAGCCCCGGCACAGGCCTCGGGGGCTACACCTTC. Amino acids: CASSPGTGLGGYTF.

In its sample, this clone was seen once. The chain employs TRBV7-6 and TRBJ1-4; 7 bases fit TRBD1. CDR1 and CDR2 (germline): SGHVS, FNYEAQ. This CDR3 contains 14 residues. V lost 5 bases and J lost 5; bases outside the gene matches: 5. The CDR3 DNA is TGTGCCAGCAGCGATACAGGGGAAAATGAAAAACTGTTTTTT. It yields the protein CASSDTGENEKLFF.

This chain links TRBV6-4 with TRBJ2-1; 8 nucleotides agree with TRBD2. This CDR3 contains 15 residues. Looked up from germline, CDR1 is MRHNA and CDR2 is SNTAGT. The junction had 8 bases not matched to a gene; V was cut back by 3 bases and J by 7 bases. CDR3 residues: CASSEGVAGRNEQFF. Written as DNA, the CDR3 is TGTGCCAGCAGTGAGGGAGTAGCGGGAAGGAATGAGCAGTTCTTC.

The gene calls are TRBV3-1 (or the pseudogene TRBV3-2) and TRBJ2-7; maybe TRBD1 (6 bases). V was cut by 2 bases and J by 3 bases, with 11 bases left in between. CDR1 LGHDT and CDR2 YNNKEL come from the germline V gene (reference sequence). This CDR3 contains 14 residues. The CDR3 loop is CASSQSRGSYEQYF. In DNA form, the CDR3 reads TGTGCCAGCAGCCAAAGTAGGGGGAGCTACGAGCAGTACTTC.

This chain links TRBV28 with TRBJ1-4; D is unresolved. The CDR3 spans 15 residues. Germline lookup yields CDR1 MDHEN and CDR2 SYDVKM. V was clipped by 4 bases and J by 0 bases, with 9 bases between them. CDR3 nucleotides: TGTGCCAGCAGTTCAGGCAGTTCAACTAATGAAAAACTGTTTTTT. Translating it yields CASSSGSSTNEKLFF.

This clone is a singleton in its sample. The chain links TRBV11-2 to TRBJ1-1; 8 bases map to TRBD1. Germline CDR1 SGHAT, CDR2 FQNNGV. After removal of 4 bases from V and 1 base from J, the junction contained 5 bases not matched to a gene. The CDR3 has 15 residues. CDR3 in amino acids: CASSSTGTGNTEAFF. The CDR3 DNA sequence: TGTGCCAGCAGCTCAACCGGGACAGGGAACACTGAAGCTTTCTTT.

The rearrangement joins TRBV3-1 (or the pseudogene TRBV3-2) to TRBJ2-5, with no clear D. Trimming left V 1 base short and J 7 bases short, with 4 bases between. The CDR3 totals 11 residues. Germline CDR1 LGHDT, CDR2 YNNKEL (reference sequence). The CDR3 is CASSQAGTQYF. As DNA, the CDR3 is TGTGCCAGCAGCCAAGCAGGGACCCAGTACTTC.

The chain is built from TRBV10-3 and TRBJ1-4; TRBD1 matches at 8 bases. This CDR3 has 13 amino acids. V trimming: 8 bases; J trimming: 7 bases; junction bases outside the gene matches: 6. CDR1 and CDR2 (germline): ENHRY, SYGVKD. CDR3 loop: CAIGQGGGEKLFF. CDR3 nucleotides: TGTGCCATCGGACAGGGTGGAGGTGAAAAACTGTTTTTT.

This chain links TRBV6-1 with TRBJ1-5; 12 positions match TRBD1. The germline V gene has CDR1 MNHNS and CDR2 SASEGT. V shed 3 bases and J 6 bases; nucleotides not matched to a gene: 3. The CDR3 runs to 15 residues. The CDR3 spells CASSEGQGASQPQHF. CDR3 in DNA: TGTGCCAGCAGTGAGGGACAGGGGGCGTCTCAGCCCCAGCATTTT.

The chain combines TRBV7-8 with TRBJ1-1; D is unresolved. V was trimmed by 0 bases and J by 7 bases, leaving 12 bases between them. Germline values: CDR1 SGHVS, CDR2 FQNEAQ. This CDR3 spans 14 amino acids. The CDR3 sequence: CASSLARLGGEAFF. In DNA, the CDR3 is TGTGCCAGCAGCTTAGCGCGCCTGGGAGGTGAAGCTTTCTTT.

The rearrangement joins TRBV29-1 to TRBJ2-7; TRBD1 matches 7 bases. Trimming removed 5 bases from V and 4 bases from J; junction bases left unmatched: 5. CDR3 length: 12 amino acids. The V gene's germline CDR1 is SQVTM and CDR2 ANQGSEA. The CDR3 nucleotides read TGCAGCGTTTCCCCGGGACAGTACGAGCAGTACTTC. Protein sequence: CSVSPGQYEQYF.

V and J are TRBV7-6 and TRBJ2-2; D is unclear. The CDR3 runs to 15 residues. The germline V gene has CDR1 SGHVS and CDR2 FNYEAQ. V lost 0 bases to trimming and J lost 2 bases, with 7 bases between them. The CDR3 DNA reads TGTGCCAGCAGCTTAGCGGCAGATAACACCGGGGAGCTGTTTTTT. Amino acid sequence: CASSLAADNTGELFF.